This T cell receptor (beta chain) appears in the sequencing data of a study of blood T cell repertoires in COVID-19. Looking at the study overall: From the United States, Italy and Spain came samples of acute and convalescent COVID-19. Sample material is recorded as cDNA or gDNA derived from T cells, B-cell-depleted T cells, or PBMCs.

The age range of participants was 18 to 89 years, with residence in approximately 25 US areas. CDR1 is SGHTA and CDR2 is FQGNSA in the germline V gene. The CDR3 covers 15 residues. V gave up 0 bases and J gave up 4 bases, with 10 bases separating them. Original methodology: Amplification with reference gene primers provided the estimates of nucleated cell counts. Repertoires were generated with immunoSEQ multiplex PCR, while TCRdb's copy carries only in-frame clones and drops some. V and J calls and clone size follow that table, whereas D and trimming were derived from the DNA. The table lists about 440,000 clones, about 90% of them singletons.

The sequencing sample was made of PBMCs or T cells enriched from blood (not recorded which). The clonotype comes from a woman aged 18-30 years with acute COVID-19. V gene TRBV7-2 combines with J gene TRBJ2-1; D gene ambiguous. Written as DNA, the CDR3 is TGTGCCAGCAGCTTAGCGCGGCCGACTTACAATGAGCAGTTCTTC. Amino acid sequence: CASSLARPTYNEQFF.